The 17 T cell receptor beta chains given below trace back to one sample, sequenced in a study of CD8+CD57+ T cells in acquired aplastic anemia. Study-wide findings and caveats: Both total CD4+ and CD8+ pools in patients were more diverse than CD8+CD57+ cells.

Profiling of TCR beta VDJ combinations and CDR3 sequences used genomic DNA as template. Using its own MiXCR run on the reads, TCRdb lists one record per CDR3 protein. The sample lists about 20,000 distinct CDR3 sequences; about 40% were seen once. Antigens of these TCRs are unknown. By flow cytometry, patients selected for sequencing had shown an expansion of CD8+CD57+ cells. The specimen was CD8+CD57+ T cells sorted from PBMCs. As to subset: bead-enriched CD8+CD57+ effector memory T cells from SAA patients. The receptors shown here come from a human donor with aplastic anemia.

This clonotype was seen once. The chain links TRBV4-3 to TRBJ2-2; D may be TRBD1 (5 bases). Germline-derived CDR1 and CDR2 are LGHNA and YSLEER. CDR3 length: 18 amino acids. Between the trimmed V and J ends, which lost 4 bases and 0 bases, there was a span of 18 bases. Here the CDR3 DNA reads TGCGCCAGCAGCCTACTTATATACACAGGTCCGAACACCGGGGAGCTGTTTTTT. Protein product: CASSLLIYTGPNTGELFF.

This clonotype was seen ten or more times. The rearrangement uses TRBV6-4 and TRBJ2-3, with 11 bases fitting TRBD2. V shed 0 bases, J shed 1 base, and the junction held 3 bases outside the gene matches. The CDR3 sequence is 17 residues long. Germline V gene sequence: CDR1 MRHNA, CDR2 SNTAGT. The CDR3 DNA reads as TGTGCCAGCAGTGACTCGACTAGCGGGATGGGCACAGATACGCAGTATTTT. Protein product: CASSDSTSGMGTDTQYF.

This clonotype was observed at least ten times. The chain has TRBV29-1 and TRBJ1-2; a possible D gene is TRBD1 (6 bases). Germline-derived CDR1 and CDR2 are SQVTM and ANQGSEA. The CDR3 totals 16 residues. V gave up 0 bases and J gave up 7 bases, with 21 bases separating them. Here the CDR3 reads CSVEDRGQSMLFGYTF. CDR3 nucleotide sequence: TGCAGCGTTGAAGATCGAGGACAGTCTATGCTATTTGGCTACACCTTC.

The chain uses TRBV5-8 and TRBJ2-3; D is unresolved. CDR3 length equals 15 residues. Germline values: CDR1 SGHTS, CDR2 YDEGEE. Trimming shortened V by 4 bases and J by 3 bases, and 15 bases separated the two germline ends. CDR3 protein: CASSQAGVGTDTQYF. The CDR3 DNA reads TGTGCCAGCAGCCAAGCAGGAGTTGGTACAGATACGCAGTATTTT.

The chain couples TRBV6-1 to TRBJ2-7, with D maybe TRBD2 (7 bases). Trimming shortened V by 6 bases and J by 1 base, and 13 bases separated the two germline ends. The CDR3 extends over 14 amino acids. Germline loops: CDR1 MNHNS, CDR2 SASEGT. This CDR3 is CASRGGGASYEQYF. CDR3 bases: TGTGCCAGCAGGGGGGGGGGGGCGTCCTACGAGCAGTACTTC.

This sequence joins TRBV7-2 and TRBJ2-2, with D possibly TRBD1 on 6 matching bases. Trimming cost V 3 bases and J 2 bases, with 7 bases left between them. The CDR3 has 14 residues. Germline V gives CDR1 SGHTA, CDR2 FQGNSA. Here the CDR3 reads CASSLGTNTGELFF. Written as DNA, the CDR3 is TGTGCCAGCAGCTTGGGGACAAACACCGGGGAGCTGTTTTTT.

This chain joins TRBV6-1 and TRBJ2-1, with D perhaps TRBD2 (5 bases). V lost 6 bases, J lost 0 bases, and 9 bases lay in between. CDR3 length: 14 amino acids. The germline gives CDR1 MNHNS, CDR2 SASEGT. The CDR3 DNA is TGTGCCAGCAGATCCGGGAACTCCTACAATGAGCAGTTCTTC. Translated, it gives CASRSGNSYNEQFF.

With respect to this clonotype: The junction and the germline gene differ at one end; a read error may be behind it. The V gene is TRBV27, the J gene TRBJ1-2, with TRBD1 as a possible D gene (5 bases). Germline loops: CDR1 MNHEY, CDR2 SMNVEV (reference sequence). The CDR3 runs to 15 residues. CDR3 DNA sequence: TGTGCCAGCAGTTTATCCTTCGGGGGAGACTATGGCTGCACCTTC. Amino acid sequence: CASSLSFGGDYGCTF.

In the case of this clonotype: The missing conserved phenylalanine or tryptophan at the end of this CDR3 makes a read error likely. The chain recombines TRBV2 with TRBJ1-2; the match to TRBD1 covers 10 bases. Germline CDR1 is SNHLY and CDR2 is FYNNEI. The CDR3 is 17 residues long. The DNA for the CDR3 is TGTGCCAGCAGGGAAGACAGGGGGCTGGGGTCTAACTATGGCTACACCCTC. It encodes CASREDRGLGSNYGYTL.

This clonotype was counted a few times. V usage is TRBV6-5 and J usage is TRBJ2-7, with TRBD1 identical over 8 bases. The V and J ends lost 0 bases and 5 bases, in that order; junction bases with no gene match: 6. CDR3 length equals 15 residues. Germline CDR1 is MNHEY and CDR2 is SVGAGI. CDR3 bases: TGTGCCAGCAGTTACTCTGCAGGGGGCTTCCACGAGCAGTACGTC. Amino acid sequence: CASSYSAGGFHEQYV.

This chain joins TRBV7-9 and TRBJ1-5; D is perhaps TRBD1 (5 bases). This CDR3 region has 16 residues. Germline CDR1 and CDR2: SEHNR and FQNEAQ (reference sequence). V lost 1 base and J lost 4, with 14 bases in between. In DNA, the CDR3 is TGTGCCAGCAGCTTAGATAGGCGGGGCCTGAATCAGCCCCAGCATTTT. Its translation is CASSLDRRGLNQPQHF.

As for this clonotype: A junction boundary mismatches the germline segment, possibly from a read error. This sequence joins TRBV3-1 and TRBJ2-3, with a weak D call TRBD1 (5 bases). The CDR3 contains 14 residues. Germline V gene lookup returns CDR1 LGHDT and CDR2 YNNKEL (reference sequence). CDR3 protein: CASRQVHSTDTRYF. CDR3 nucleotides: TGTGCCAGCAGACAGGTACATAGCACAGATACGCGGTATTTT.

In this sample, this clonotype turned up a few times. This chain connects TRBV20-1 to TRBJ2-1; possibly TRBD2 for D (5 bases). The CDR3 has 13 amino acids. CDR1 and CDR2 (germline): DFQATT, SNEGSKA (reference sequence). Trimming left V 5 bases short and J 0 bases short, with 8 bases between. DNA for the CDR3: TGCAGTGCTGAGGGAAGCTCCTACAATGAGCAGTTCTTC. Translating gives CSAEGSSYNEQFF.

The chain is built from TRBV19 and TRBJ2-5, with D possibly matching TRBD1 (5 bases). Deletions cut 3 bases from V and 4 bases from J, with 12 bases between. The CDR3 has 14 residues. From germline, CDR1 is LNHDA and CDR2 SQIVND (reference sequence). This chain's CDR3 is CASSIRNTGETQYF. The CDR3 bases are TGTGCCAGTAGTATCCGGAACACAGGAGAGACCCAGTACTTC.

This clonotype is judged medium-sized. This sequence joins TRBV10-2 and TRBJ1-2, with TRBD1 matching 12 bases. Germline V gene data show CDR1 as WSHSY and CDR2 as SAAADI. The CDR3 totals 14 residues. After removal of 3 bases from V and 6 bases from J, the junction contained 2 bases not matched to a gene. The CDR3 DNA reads TGCGCCAGCAGTGAAGGGACAGGGGGCGATGGCTACACCTTC. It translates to CASSEGTGGDGYTF.

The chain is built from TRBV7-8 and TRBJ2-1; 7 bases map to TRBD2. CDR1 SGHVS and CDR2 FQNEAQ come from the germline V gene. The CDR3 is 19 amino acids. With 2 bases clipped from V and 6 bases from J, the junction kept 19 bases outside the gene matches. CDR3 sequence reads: CASSLYWGRTRKLGNEQFF. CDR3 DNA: TGTGCCAGCAGCTTATATTGGGGGAGGACTAGAAAGTTGGGCAATGAGCAGTTCTTC. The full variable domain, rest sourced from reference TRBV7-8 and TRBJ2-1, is GAGVSQSPRYKVAKRGQDVALRCDPISGHVSLFWYQQALGQGPEFLTYFQNEAQLDKSGLPSDRFFAERPEGSVSTLKIQRTQQEDSAVYLCASSLYWGRTRKLGNEQFFGPGTRLTVL.

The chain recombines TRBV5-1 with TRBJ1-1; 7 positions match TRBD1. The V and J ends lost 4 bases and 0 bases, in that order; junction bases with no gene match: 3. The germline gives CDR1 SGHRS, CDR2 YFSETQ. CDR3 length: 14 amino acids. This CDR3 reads CASSPTGMNTEAFF. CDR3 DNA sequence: TGCGCCAGCAGCCCGACAGGGATGAACACTGAAGCTTTCTTT. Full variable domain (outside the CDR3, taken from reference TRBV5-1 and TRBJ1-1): KAGVTQTPRYLIKTRGQQVTLSCSPISGHRSVSWYQQTPGQGLQFLFEYFSETQRNKGNFPGRFSGRQFSNSRSEMNVSTLELGDSALYLCASSPTGMNTEAFFGQGTRLTVV.